This T cell receptor (beta chain) was observed in a study of Ad26.COV2.S vaccination and SARS-CoV-2 variants. The treatment denotes: 15 to 20 received Ad26.COV2.S at low or high dose, single or two shots; 5 received placebo; per-sample allocation not given. Samples were taken on day 63 after the first vaccine or placebo injection. Expression of Wuhan-strain SARS-CoV-2 spike came from the Ad26 vector that formed the vaccine. Trimming cost V 2 bases and J 5 bases; bases outside gene matches: 2. The germline V gene has CDR1 SGHRS and CDR2 YFSETQ. CDR3 size: 13 residues. Sequencing used immunoSEQ multiplex PCR; TCRdb keeps in-frame clones, though not all of them. The sample includes about 350,000 clones, around 86% of them seen just once.

This receptor was identified in a person between 18 and 60 years old who received the Ad26.COV2.S COVID-19 vaccine or a placebo. J is TRBJ2-7 and V is TRBV5-1, with 9 nucleotides matching TRBD1. The source material was peripheral blood, sampled in a trial of Ad26.COV2.S vaccine versus placebo. The CDR3 region is CASSFTGGNEQYF. The CDR3 DNA is TGCGCCAGCAGCTTCACAGGGGGCAACGAGCAGTACTTC.